The clone carrying this T cell receptor beta chain was recorded at least ten times. V lost 2 bases and J 4 bases, leaving 8 bases between the germline ends. CDR1 MNHEY and CDR2 SVGEGT come from the germline V gene. The CDR3 totals 13 residues. The TCR beta profiling, which covered VDJ combination and CDR3 sequence, was carried out using genomic DNA as the template. Via MiXCR, TCRdb re-called the reads, giving one row per CDR3 protein. The repertoire holds roughly 130,000 distinct CDR3 sequences, with about half as singletons. This specimen belongs to a study of CD8+CD57+ T cells in acquired aplastic anemia.

This chain links TRBV6-2 or TRBV6-3 with TRBJ1-1, with D hard to call. Sequenced: sorted CD4+, CD8+, or CD8+CD57+ T cells (not recorded which) from PBMCs. The source is a human donor in good health, serving as a control. In DNA form, the CDR3 reads TGTGCCAGCAGTTACAAGAGGAGCACTGAAGCTTTCTTT. Amino acid sequence: CASSYKRSTEAFF.